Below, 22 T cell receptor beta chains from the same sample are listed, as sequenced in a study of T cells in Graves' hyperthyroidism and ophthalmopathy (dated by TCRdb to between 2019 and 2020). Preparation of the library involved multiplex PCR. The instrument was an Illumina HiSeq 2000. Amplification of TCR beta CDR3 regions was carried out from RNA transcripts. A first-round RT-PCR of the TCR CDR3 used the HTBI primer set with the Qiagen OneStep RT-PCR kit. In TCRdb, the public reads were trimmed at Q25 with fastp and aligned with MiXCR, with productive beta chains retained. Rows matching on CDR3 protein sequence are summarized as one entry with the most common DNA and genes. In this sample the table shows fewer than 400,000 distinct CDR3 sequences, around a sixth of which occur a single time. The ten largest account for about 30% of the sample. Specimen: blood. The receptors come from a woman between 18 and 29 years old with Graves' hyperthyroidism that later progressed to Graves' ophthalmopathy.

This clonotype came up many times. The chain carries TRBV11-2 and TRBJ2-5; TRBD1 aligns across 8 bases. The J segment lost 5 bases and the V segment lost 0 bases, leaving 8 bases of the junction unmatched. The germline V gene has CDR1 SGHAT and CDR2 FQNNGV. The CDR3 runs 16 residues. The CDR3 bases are TGTGCCAGCAGCTTAGATATGCAGGGGGCGTATGAGACCCAGTACTTC. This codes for CASSLDMQGAYETQYF.

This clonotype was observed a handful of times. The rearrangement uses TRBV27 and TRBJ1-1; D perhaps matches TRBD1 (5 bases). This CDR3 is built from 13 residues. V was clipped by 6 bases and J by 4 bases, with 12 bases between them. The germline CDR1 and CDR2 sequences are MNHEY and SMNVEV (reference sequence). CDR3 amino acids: CASRLRGFTEAFF. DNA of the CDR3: TGTGCCAGCAGGCTAAGGGGTTTCACTGAAGCTTTCTTT.

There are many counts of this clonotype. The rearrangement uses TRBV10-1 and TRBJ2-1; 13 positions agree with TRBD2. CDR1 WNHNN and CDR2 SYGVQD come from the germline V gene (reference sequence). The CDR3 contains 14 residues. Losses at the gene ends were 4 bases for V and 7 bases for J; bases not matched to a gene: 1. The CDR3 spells CASSGGLAGNEQFF. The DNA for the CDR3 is TGCGCCAGCAGTGGGGGACTAGCGGGAAATGAGCAGTTCTTC.

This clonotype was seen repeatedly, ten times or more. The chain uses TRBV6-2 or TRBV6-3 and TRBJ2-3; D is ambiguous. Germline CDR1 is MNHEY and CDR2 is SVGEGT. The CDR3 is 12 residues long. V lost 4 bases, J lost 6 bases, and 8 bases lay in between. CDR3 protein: CASSSFSDTQYF. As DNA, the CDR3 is TGTGCCAGCAGTTCCTTCAGCGATACGCAGTATTTT.

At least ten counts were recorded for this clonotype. CDR3 sequence (DNA): TGTGCCAGCTCACCCGGGACAGGGATAAGTAACTATGGCTACACCTTC. Its protein is CASSPGTGISNYGYTF. The chain links TRBV18 to TRBJ1-2; 9 bases line up with TRBD1. CDR3 size: 16 residues. Unmatched junction bases numbered 6, after V lost 3 bases and J lost 1 base. Germline CDR1 is KGHSH and CDR2 is LQKENI.

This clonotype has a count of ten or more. The CDR3 loop is CASSPRGSNQPQHF. The CDR3, as DNA: TGTGCCAGCAGCCCCCGGGGGAGCAATCAGCCCCAGCATTTT. This rearrangement joins TRBV27 to TRBJ1-5; D might be TRBD1 (5 bases). The CDR3 is 14 residues long. Germline loops: CDR1 MNHEY, CDR2 SMNVEV (reference sequence). Trimming removed 6 bases at V and 1 base at J, with 10 bases between.

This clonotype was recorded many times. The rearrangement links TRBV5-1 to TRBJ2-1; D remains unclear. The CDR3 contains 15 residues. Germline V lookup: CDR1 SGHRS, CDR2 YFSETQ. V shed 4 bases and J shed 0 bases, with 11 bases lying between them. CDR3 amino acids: CASSEQSSSYNEQFF. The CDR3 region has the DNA TGCGCCAGCAGCGAACAGAGTAGCTCCTACAATGAGCAGTTCTTC.

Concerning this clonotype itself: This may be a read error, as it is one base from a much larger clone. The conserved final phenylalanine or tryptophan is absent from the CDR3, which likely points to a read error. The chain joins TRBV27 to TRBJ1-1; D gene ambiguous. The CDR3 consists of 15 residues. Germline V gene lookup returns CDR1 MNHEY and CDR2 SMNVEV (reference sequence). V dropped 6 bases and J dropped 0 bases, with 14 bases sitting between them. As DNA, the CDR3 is TGTGCCAGCAGGCTAAAGCGGCAAATGAACACTGAAGCTTTCCTT. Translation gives CASRLKRQMNTEAFL.

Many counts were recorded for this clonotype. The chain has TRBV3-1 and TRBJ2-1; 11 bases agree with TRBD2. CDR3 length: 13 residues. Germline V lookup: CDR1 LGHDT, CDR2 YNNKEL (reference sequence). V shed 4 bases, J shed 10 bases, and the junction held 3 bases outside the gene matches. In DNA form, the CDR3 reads TGTGCCAGCAGCCTTGCTAGCGGGAGGGAGCAGTTCTTC. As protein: CASSLASGREQFF.

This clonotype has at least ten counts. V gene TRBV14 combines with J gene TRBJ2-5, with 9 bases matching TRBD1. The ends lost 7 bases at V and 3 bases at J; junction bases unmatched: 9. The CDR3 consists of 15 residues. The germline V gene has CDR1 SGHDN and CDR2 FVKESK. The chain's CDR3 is CASTPGTGYKETQYF. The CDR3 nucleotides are TGTGCCAGCACACCCGGGACAGGGTACAAAGAGACCCAGTACTTC.

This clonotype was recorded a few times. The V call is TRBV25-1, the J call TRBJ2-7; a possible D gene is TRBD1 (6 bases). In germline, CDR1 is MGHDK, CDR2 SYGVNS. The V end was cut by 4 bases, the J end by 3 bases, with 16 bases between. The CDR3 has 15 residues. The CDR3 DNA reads TGTGCCAGCAGTGCCGGGGACATCCGGCGCTACGAGCAGTACTTC. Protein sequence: CASSAGDIRRYEQYF.

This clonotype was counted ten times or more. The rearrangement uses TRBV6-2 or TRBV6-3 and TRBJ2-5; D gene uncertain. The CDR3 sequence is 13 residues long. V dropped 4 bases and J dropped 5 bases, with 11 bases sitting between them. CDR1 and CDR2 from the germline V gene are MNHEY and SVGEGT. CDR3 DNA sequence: TGTGCCAGCAGTTGGACGGTCGGGGAGACCCAGTACTTC. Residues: CASSWTVGETQYF.

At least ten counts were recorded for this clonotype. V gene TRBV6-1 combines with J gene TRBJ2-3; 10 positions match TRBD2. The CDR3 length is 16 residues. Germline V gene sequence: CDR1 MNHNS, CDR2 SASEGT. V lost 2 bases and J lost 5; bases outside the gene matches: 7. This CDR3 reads CASSELTSGIQDTQYF. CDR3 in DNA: TGTGCCAGCAGTGAATTAACTAGCGGGATTCAAGATACGCAGTATTTT.

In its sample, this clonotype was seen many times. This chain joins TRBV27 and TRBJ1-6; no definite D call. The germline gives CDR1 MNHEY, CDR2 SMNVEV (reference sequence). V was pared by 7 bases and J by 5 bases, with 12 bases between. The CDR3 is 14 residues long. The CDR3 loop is CASKLGVDNSPLHF. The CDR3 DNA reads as TGTGCCAGCAAACTCGGGGTAGATAATTCACCCCTCCACTTT.

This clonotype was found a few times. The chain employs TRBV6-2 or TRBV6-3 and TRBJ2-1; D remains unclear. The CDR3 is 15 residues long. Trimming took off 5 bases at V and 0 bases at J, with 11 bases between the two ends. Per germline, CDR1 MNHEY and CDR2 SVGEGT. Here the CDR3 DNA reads TGTGCCAGCAGTAGGGTAGAGAGCTCCTACAATGAGCAGTTCTTC. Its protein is CASSRVESSYNEQFF.

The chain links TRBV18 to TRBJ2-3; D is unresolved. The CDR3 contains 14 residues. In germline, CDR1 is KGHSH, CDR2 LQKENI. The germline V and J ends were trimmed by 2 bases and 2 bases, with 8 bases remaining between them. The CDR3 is CASSPNSFTDTQYF. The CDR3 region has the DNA TGTGCCAGCTCACCAAACTCCTTCACAGATACGCAGTATTTT.

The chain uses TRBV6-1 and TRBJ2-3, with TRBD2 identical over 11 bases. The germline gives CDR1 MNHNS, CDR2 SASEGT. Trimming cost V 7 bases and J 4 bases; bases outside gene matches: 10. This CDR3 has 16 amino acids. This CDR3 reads CASILLAGEVADTQYF. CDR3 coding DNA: TGTGCCAGCATCCTACTAGCGGGAGAGGTGGCAGATACGCAGTATTTT.

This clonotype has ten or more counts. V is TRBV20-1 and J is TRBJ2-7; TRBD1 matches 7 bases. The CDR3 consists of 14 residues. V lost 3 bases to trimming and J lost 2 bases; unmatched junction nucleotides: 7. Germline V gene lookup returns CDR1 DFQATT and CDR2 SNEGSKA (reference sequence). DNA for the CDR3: TGCAGTGCTAGGGACCCGGGACAGACCTACGAGCAGTACTTC. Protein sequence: CSARDPGQTYEQYF.

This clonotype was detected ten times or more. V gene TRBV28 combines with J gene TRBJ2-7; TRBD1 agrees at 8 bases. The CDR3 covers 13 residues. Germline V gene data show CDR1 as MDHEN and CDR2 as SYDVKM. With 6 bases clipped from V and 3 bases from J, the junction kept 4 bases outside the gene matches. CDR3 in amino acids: CASSLQGDYEQYF. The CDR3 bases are TGTGCCAGCAGCCTACAGGGGGACTACGAGCAGTACTTC.

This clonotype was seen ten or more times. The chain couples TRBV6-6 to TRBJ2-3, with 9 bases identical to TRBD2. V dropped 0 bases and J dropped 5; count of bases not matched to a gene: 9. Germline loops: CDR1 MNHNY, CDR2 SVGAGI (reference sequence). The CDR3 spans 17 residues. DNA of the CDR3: TGTGCCAGCAGTTACTCGTATGTAGCGGGAGATGAAGATACGCAGTATTTT. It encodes CASSYSYVAGDEDTQYF.

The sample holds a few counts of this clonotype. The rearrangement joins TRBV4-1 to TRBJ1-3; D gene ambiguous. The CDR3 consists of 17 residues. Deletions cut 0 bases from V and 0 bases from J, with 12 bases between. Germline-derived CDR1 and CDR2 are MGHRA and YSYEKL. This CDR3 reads CASSQEESGTSGNTIYF. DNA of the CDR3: TGCGCCAGCAGCCAAGAGGAGTCAGGCACCTCTGGAAACACCATATATTTT.

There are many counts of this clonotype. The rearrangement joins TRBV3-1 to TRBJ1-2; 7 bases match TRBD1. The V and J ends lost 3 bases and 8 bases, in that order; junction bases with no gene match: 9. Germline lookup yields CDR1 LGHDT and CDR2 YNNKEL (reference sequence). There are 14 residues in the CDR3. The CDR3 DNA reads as TGTGCCAGCAGCCATGGACAGGTTGGAGAGGGCTACACCTTC. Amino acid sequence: CASSHGQVGEGYTF.